These T cell receptor beta chains were read from a single sample in a study of T-cell memory formation after mild COVID-19. Via MiXCR, TCRdb re-called the 5' RACE reads, giving one row per CDR3 protein. The data hold approximately 340,000 distinct CDR3 sequences, with about 16% observed a single time. Sequences were obtained from PBMCs or a T cell subset sorted from them (not recorded which). The receptors shown here come from a man aged 18 to 29 who had mild COVID-19 (a few samples of this study predate the infection). Cell type and time point are not known. The CDR3 runs from the conserved cysteine through the conserved F or W. D genes are given only for firm matches. The size entry is marked missing in some rows and otherwise reads once, few, many or a size class.

cdr3_aa cdr3_nt j_call d_call clone_size v_call
CASRLAGLTDTQYF TGTGCCAGCCGACTAGCGGGCTTGACAGATACGCAGTATTTT TRBJ2-3 TRBD2 NA TRBV5-4
CASTPGGGRTDTQYF TGTGCCAGCACCCCTGGGGGGGGAAGGACAGATACGCAGTATTTT TRBJ2-3 TRBD2 NA TRBV12-3/TRBV12-4
CASSLTSGGPHNEQFF TGCGCCAGCAGCTTAACTAGCGGGGGGCCCCACAATGAGCAGTTCTTC TRBJ2-1 TRBD2 NA TRBV5-1
CASSEGPDTQYF TGTGCCAGCAGTGAAGGTCCAGATACGCAGTATTTT TRBJ2-3 NA few TRBV2
CTSSLGTPVEGQFF TGCACCAGCAGCCTGGGGACTCCGGTCGAGGGGCAGTTCTTC TRBJ2-1 NA many TRBV1
CASSQEGLNTGELFF TGCGCCAGCAGCCAAGAAGGACTGAACACCGGGGAGCTGTTTTTT TRBJ2-2 NA few TRBV4-1
CASSQRPRGAGEKLFF TGCGCCAGCAGCCAGAGACCCCGGGGGGCGGGAGAAAAACTGTTTTTT TRBJ1-4 NA NA TRBV4-3
CASSPNSITDTQYF TGTGCCAGCTCACCGAATTCCATCACAGATACGCAGTATTTT TRBJ2-3 NA few TRBV18
CAISESKGTQETQYF TGTGCCATCAGTGAGTCGAAGGGAACCCAAGAGACCCAGTACTTC TRBJ2-5 NA few TRBV10-3
CSASGESTDTQYF TGCAGTGCTAGTGGGGAGTCCACAGATACGCAGTATTTT TRBJ2-3 NA NA TRBV20-1
CASSSSGTPTGELFF TGTGCCAGCAGCTCATCCGGGACTCCGACCGGGGAGCTGTTTTTT TRBJ2-2 NA few TRBV12-3/TRBV12-4
CASRIVTGKNEQFF TGTGCCAGTAGGATCGTGACAGGGAAGAATGAGCAGTTCTTC TRBJ2-1 TRBD1 few TRBV19
CAPTLTSRDALAKKIQYF TGTGCCCCGACTCTGACCTCAAGAGACGCTCTAGCCAAAAAAATTCAGTACTTC TRBJ2-4 NA NA TRBV24-1
CASGARGTGVRDEQFF TGTGCTAGTGGTGCCCGCGGGACAGGGGTTCGGGATGAGCAGTTCTTC TRBJ2-1 TRBD1 NA TRBV12-5
CASSPGVALGTYEQYF TGCGCCAGCAGCCCCGGGGTGGCCCTGGGAACCTACGAGCAGTACTTC TRBJ2-7 NA NA TRBV5-1
CASSGSGGYNEQFF TGTGCCAGCAGTGGGAGCGGGGGATACAATGAGCAGTTCTTC TRBJ2-1 TRBD2 many TRBV9
CASSSIGQGGTEAFF TGTGCCAGCAGCTCTATCGGACAGGGGGGGACTGAAGCTTTCTTT TRBJ1-1 TRBD1 NA TRBV6-5
CASSRRPGQGVYEQYF TGTGCCAGCAGCCGCCGCCCGGGACAGGGGGTTTACGAGCAGTACTTC TRBJ2-7 TRBD1 NA TRBV12-3/TRBV12-4
CASSKATENTEAFF TGTGCCAGCAGTAAAGCGACCGAGAACACTGAAGCTTTCTTT TRBJ1-1 NA NA TRBV7-2
CASSLAPGGSTDTQYF TGTGCCAGCAGCTTAGCGCCGGGGGGAAGCACAGATACGCAGTATTTT TRBJ2-3 TRBD2 few TRBV7-8
CASRPGFNTEAFF TGTGCCAGTCGACCAGGGTTCAACACTGAAGCTTTCTTT TRBJ1-1 NA NA TRBV19
CASSPKSSYNSPLHF TGTGCCAGCTCACCGAAGAGCTCCTATAATTCACCCCTCCACTTT TRBJ1-6 NA many TRBV18
CASSETHPETQYF TGCGCCAGCAGTGAGACTCACCCGGAGACCCAGTACTTC TRBJ2-5 NA NA TRBV10-2
CASSLAYRTGNNEKLFF TGTGCCAGCAGCTTGGCTTATAGGACAGGGAACAATGAAAAACTGTTTTTT TRBJ1-4 TRBD1 NA TRBV7-9
CASSPLTGRDGYTF TGTGCCAGCTCACCGTTGACAGGGCGGGACGGCTACACCTTC TRBJ1-2 TRBD1 NA TRBV18
CASSFQGWETQYF TGTGCCAGCAGCTTTCAGGGTTGGGAGACCCAGTACTTC TRBJ2-5 NA NA TRBV13
CASSFFWVSGPYNEQFF TGTGCCAGCAGTTTTTTTTGGGTCTCGGGGCCATACAATGAGCAGTTCTTC TRBJ2-1 NA few TRBV27
CARSGGPQETQYF TGTGCACGGAGCGGGGGACCTCAAGAGACCCAGTACTTC TRBJ2-5 TRBD2 few TRBV30
CASSFGPSTQPQHF TGTGCCAGCAGCTTCGGTCCTAGCACTCAGCCCCAGCATTTT TRBJ1-5 NA many TRBV7-2
CASSRTGGLAEAFF TGTGCCAGCAGCCGGACCGGGGGGCTCGCTGAAGCTTTCTTT TRBJ1-1 NA NA TRBV7-9
CASSQAQGSYEQYF TGCGCCAGCAGCCAAGCTCAGGGCTCCTACGAGCAGTACTTC TRBJ2-7 NA many TRBV4-1
CASSRLSGNTIYF TGTGCCAGCTCCAGGCTCTCTGGAAACACCATATATTTT TRBJ1-3 NA NA TRBV6-6
CASTFSVGNTIYF TGTGCCAGCACCTTTTCGGTGGGAAACACCATATATTTT TRBJ1-3 NA many TRBV28
CASSPGTARGSYNSPLHF TGCGCCAGCAGCCCAGGGACAGCGAGGGGCTCCTATAATTCACCCCTCCACTTT TRBJ1-6 TRBD1 few TRBV4-1
CASSYRQGINTEAFF TGCGCCAGCAGCTATAGACAGGGGATAAACACTGAAGCTTTCTTT TRBJ1-1 TRBD1 many TRBV5-1